These 32 T cell receptor beta chains originate from one sample sequenced in a study of blood T cell repertoires in COVID-19. Profiling relied on immunoSEQ multiplex PCR, and the TCRdb table lists in-frame clones only, not all of them. The sample consists of under 150,000 clones, about four fifths of them appearing once. The sample comprised PBMCs or T cells enriched from blood (not recorded which). The source is a woman between 45 and 60 years old who had been exposed to COVID-19.

The chain recombines TRBV19 with TRBJ2-4; 9 positions match TRBD2. The V segment lost 3 bases and the J segment 7 bases; nucleotides outside the gene matches: 7. The CDR3 runs to 15 residues. CDR1 and CDR2 (germline): LNHDA, SQIVND (reference sequence). The CDR3, as DNA: TGTGCCAGTAGTATTTGGCGGGAGGGCCGGAACATTCAGTACTTC. This sequence encodes CASSIWREGRNIQYF.

The chain carries TRBV12-3 or TRBV12-4 and TRBJ1-2; no definite D call. V lost 3 bases and J 5 bases, leaving 7 bases between the germline ends. The CDR3 spans 12 residues. CDR3 DNA: TGTGCCAGCAGTTTTACCCAGTATGGCTACACCTTC. Protein: CASSFTQYGYTF.

The chain combines TRBV5-1 with TRBJ1-1; maybe TRBD1 (5 bases). Between the trimmed V and J ends, which lost 0 bases and 7 bases, there was a span of 10 bases. Germline values: CDR1 SGHRS, CDR2 YFSETQ. This CDR3 has 13 amino acids. The CDR3 DNA is TGCGCCAGCAGCTTGGGTTCGACAGTTGAAGCTTTCTTT. Translated: CASSLGSTVEAFF.

The chain uses TRBV7-8 and TRBJ1-1; D not certain. The CDR3 contains 16 residues. Trimming left V 4 bases short and J 3 bases short, with 18 bases between. The germline V gene has CDR1 SGHVS and CDR2 FQNEAQ. The CDR3 DNA follows: TGTGCCAGCAGCTCTTGGAACACGAGGTCGGACACTGAAGCTTTCTTT. Its translation: CASSSWNTRSDTEAFF. The full variable domain, its missing parts supplied by reference TRBV7-8 and TRBJ1-1, is GAGVSQSPRYKVAKRGQDVALRCDPISGHVSLFWYQQALGQGPEFLTYFQNEAQLDKSGLPSDRFFAERPEGSVSTLKIQRTQQEDSAVYLCASSSWNTRSDTEAFFGQGTRLTVV.

This clone was counted once. The chain combines TRBV5-4 with TRBJ1-6; 9 bases agree with TRBD1. There are 14 residues in the CDR3. CDR1 is SGHNT, CDR2 YYREEE, per germline (reference sequence). J was trimmed by 11 bases and V by 4 bases; bases with no gene match: 7. The CDR3 DNA sequence: TGTGCCAGCAGCCCCGGACAGGGGAGGACACCCCTCCACTTT. This sequence encodes CASSPGQGRTPLHF.

The CDR3 DNA reads TGTGCTCAGAGCTTGGTGGCAGGGCGGAATGAAAAACTGTTTTTT. It specifies CAQSLVAGRNEKLFF. The J gene is TRBJ1-4, the V gene TRBV30, with D maybe TRBD1 (5 bases). The CDR3 covers 15 residues. CDR1 is GTSNPN, CDR2 SVGIG, per germline (reference sequence).

The gene calls are TRBV5-4 and TRBJ1-5; D perhaps matches TRBD1 (5 bases). Trimming took off 2 bases at V and 6 bases at J, with 12 bases between the two ends. Germline V gene lookup returns CDR1 SGHNT and CDR2 YYREEE (reference sequence). The CDR3 runs 14 residues. As DNA, the CDR3 is TGTGCCAGCAGCTTCAAGGGCCAGGGTCAGCCCCAGCATTTT. Amino acids: CASSFKGQGQPQHF.

This clone came up a few times. V gene TRBV9 combines with J gene TRBJ2-7, with D hard to call. CDR1 SGDLS and CDR2 YYNGEE come from the germline V gene. Deletions cut 0 bases from V and 5 bases from J, with 12 bases between. The CDR3 loop spans 14 amino acids. CDR3 residues: CASSVEVHRDEQYF. The CDR3 DNA follows: TGTGCCAGCAGCGTAGAGGTCCATCGGGACGAGCAGTACTTC.

The chain is built from TRBV2 and TRBJ1-2; 8 nucleotides line up with TRBD1. The CDR3 consists of 14 residues. The trim removed 10 bases at V and 5 bases at J, leaving 12 bases unmatched. CDR1 and CDR2 from the germline V gene are SNHLY and FYNNEI. As DNA, the CDR3 is TGTGCCACCCAGGGGGCAGGCGGCTTATATGGCTACACCTTC. Encoded protein: CATQGAGGLYGYTF.

The chain couples TRBV19 to TRBJ2-3; 10 bases match TRBD1. The CDR3 runs to 15 residues. Germline CDR1 is LNHDA and CDR2 is SQIVND (reference sequence). V lost 7 bases and J lost 5; bases outside the gene matches: 9. Here the CDR3 DNA reads TGTGCCAGTACCCCCTTAGGACAGGGGGAAGATACGCAGTATTTT. Protein product: CASTPLGQGEDTQYF.

This clone is a singleton in its sample. V gene TRBV5-6 combines with J gene TRBJ1-4; D might be TRBD1 (5 bases). CDR3 length equals 13 residues. Looked up from germline, CDR1 is SGHDT and CDR2 is YYEEEE. V shed 1 base and J shed 5 bases, with 6 bases lying between them. CDR3 loop: CASSLRQNEKLFF. Written as DNA, the CDR3 is TGTGCCAGCAGCTTGAGACAGAATGAAAAACTGTTTTTT. Complete variable domain (other parts from reference TRBV5-6 and TRBJ1-4): DAGVTQSPTHLIKTRGQQVTLRCSPKSGHDTVSWYQQALGQGPQFIFQYYEEEERQRGNFPDRFSGHQFPNYSSELNVNALLLGDSALYLCASSLRQNEKLFFGSGTQLSVL.

This clone has only one observation. The V and J genes are TRBV12-3 or TRBV12-4 and TRBJ2-5, with 10 bases identical to TRBD1. The V gene end was trimmed by 6 bases and the J gene end by 6 bases; junction bases not matched to a gene: 1. This CDR3 is built from 12 residues. The CDR3 DNA sequence: TGTGCCAGCAGGGACAGGGGGAAGACCCAGTACTTC. Amino acid sequence: CASRDRGKTQYF.

This chain links TRBV13 with TRBJ2-6; the D gene is possibly TRBD2 (5 bases). Trimming took off 9 bases at V and 0 bases at J, with 12 bases between the two ends. The CDR3 totals 15 residues. Germline V gene lookup returns CDR1 PRHDT and CDR2 FYEKMQ (reference sequence). The CDR3 nucleotides read TGTGCCAGTACTCTCGCGGGCTCTGGGGCCAACGTCCTGACTTTC. It is translated as CASTLAGSGANVLTF.

In this sample, this clone turned up once. The chain links TRBV9 to TRBJ1-1, with a tentative D call TRBD1 (5 bases). The CDR3 spans 15 residues. Per the germline V gene, CDR1 is SGDLS and CDR2 is YYNGEE. Deletions cut 3 bases from V and 2 bases from J, with 14 bases between. CDR3 protein: CASSATGLKNTEAFF. The CDR3 region has the DNA TGTGCCAGCAGCGCCACGGGACTGAAAAACACTGAAGCTTTCTTT.

This clone was recorded once. Here the CDR3 reads CATSMGLAFHEQYF. The CDR3 DNA is TGTGCCACCAGTATGGGACTAGCGTTTCACGAGCAGTACTTC. V and J are TRBV15 and TRBJ2-7, with 10 bases matching TRBD2. Trimming took 6 bases from V and 5 from J; bases not matched to a gene: 7. The germline CDR1 and CDR2 sequences are LNHNV and YYDKDF (reference sequence). The CDR3 contains 14 residues.

This chain uses TRBV6-5 with TRBJ1-2; maybe TRBD1 (6 bases). Germline assignment: CDR1 MNHEY and CDR2 SVGAGI. V lost 6 bases and J 4 bases, leaving 12 bases between the germline ends. The CDR3 covers 13 residues. The CDR3 DNA reads TGTGCCAGCAGCCCCAGGGGAAGCTATGGCTACACCTTC. Translating it yields CASSPRGSYGYTF.

This chain links TRBV19 with TRBJ1-5, with 8 bases that match TRBD1. Trimming took 5 bases from V and 7 from J; bases not matched to a gene: 10. The CDR3 has 15 residues. CDR1 and CDR2 from the germline V gene are LNHDA and SQIVND (reference sequence). The CDR3 DNA reads TGTGCCAGTAGTGTCCACGGACAGGGAAACCAGCCCCAGCATTTT. Its translation: CASSVHGQGNQPQHF. Full variable domain (missing parts from reference TRBV19 and TRBJ1-5): DGGITQSPKYLFRKEGQNVTLSCEQNLNHDAMYWYRQDPGQGLRLIYYSQIVNDFQKGDIAEGYSVSREKKESFPLTVTSAQKNPTAFYLCASSVHGQGNQPQHFGDGTRLSIL.

The rearrangement joins TRBV19 to TRBJ1-2; tentative D call: TRBD1 (5 bases). Trimming left V 7 bases short and J 2 bases short, with 17 bases between. Per germline, CDR1 LNHDA and CDR2 SQIVND (reference sequence). The CDR3 sequence is 15 residues long. The CDR3: CASISPPGRNYGYTF. CDR3 bases: TGTGCCAGTATCTCCCCCCCAGGGAGGAACTATGGCTACACCTTC.

The CDR3: CSVEVPGGNQPQHF. CDR3 in DNA: TGCAGCGTTGAAGTCCCCGGGGGAAATCAGCCCCAGCATTTT. The chain links TRBV29-1 to TRBJ1-5; weak D call: TRBD1 (5 bases). V lost 1 base and J 4 bases, leaving 11 bases between the germline ends. The CDR3 totals 14 residues. The germline CDR1 and CDR2 sequences are SQVTM and ANQGSEA.

This clone has a handful of counts. For the CDR3, the DNA is TGTGCCACCAGTGACTCGGGTGAAGAAAAACTGTTTTTT. Translating gives CATSDSGEEKLFF. The V gene is TRBV24-1, the J gene TRBJ1-4; D remains unclear. The CDR3 sequence is 13 residues long. Germline V gene lookup returns CDR1 KGHDR and CDR2 SFDVKD. V lost 4 bases, J lost 8 bases, and 10 bases lay in between.

The chain carries TRBV19 and TRBJ1-2; D unclear. Trimming cost V 3 bases and J 2 bases, with 7 bases left between them. The CDR3 extends over 13 amino acids. Germline V gene sequence: CDR1 LNHDA, CDR2 SQIVND (reference sequence). The CDR3 coding sequence is TGTGCCAGTAGTATGCAGGCGAACTATGGCTACACCTTC. Its protein is CASSMQANYGYTF.

The V and J genes are TRBV9 and TRBJ2-7, with 7 bases aligning to TRBD1. V lost 3 bases, J lost 6 bases, and 6 bases stayed unmatched. Per the germline V gene, CDR1 is SGDLS and CDR2 is YYNGEE. The length of the CDR3 is 13 residues. CDR3 nucleotides: TGTGCCAGCAGCGCCGGGACAGTGGCCGAGCAGTACTTC. Protein: CASSAGTVAEQYF.

The count of this clone is one. CDR3 nucleotides: TGTGCCAGCAGAGGGACAGACCAAAACATTCAGTACTTC. It codes for CASRGTDQNIQYF. This chain uses TRBV7-9 with TRBJ2-4; 7 nucleotides align to TRBD1. Germline assignment: CDR1 SEHNR and CDR2 FQNEAQ (reference sequence). CDR3 length: 13 amino acids. V shed 6 bases, J shed 5 bases, and the junction held 4 bases outside the gene matches.

The gene calls are TRBV5-1 and TRBJ1-1; 9 bases are shared with TRBD1. The CDR3 is 15 amino acids. The germline CDR1 and CDR2 sequences are SGHRS and YFSETQ. Unmatched junction bases numbered 5, after V lost 4 bases and J lost 1 base. Here the CDR3 DNA reads TGCGCCAGCAGCCCCGGACAGGGGAAGAACACTGAAGCTTTCTTT. This gives the protein CASSPGQGKNTEAFF.

V usage is TRBV7-2 and J usage is TRBJ2-5; 7 nucleotides agree with TRBD2. The CDR3 consists of 16 residues. The germline CDR1 and CDR2 sequences are SGHTA and FQGNSA. The ends lost 0 bases at V and 1 base at J; junction bases unmatched: 5. The DNA for the CDR3 is TGTGCCAGCAGCTTAGCGGGGCGGGGGTCCCAAGAGACCCAGTACTTC. This sequence encodes CASSLAGRGSQETQYF.

The chain uses TRBV19 and TRBJ1-2, with D tentatively TRBD1 (5 bases). V dropped 4 bases and J dropped 2 bases, with 14 bases sitting between them. This CDR3 is 15 amino acids long. Germline CDR1 reads LNHDA; CDR2 reads SQIVND (reference sequence). CDR3 sequence (DNA): TGTGCCAGTAGTACTAGACAGACAGTCAACTATGGCTACACCTTC. Its protein is CASSTRQTVNYGYTF.

The chain links TRBV12-5 to TRBJ2-5; D is ambiguous. The length of the CDR3 is 14 residues. Germline CDR1 LGHNT, CDR2 FRNRAP. Trimming removed 1 base at V and 2 bases at J, with 8 bases between. This chain's CDR3 is CASGLGAVQETQYF. The CDR3 coding sequence is TGTGCTAGTGGTTTGGGGGCAGTGCAAGAGACCCAGTACTTC.

V gene TRBV5-1 combines with J gene TRBJ2-1; 8 bases agree with TRBD2. V was pared by 4 bases and J by 0 bases, with 6 bases of the junction left unmatched. The germline V gene has CDR1 SGHRS and CDR2 YFSETQ. The CDR3 spans 16 residues. CDR3 nucleotide sequence: TGCGCCAGCAGCCGGGCGGGAGGTAACTCCTACAATGAGCAGTTCTTC. It yields the protein CASSRAGGNSYNEQFF.

This sequence joins TRBV28 and TRBJ2-5, with a tentative D call TRBD2 (5 bases). Trimming removed 3 bases from V and 8 bases from J, with 10 bases in between. The germline CDR1 and CDR2 sequences are MDHEN and SYDVKM. The CDR3 loop spans 12 amino acids. Here the CDR3 reads CASSFGLFTQYF. The CDR3 DNA follows: TGTGCCAGCAGTTTCGGACTGTTTACCCAGTACTTC.

J is TRBJ2-7 and V is TRBV5-4; TRBD1 might be the D (5 bases). Trimming removed 3 bases from V and 1 base from J, with 8 bases in between. The CDR3 loop spans 13 amino acids. CDR1 SGHNT and CDR2 YYREEE come from the germline V gene (reference sequence). The CDR3 loop is CASSSTGSYEQYF. The CDR3 DNA follows: TGTGCCAGCAGCTCTACAGGATCCTACGAGCAGTACTTC.

The chain has TRBV25-1 and TRBJ1-1, with 7 bases identical to TRBD1. The CDR3 extends over 14 amino acids. The germline V gene has CDR1 MGHDK and CDR2 SYGVNS. J lost 4 bases, V lost 4 bases, and 6 bases had no gene match. In DNA, the CDR3 is TGTGCCAGCAGTGTAACAGGGGCAGGCACTGAAGCTTTCTTT. It is translated as CASSVTGAGTEAFF.

V gene TRBV9 combines with J gene TRBJ1-1; a weak D match, TRBD1 (6 bases). The germline V gene encodes CDR1 SGDLS and CDR2 YYNGEE. V lost 2 bases and J lost 3, with 8 bases in between. The CDR3 loop spans 13 amino acids. The CDR3 spells CASSVQGHTEAFF. CDR3 sequence (DNA): TGTGCCAGCAGCGTCCAGGGGCACACTGAAGCTTTCTTT.